What follows are 5 T cell receptor beta chains derived from one specimen sequenced in a study of post-analysis software for immune sequencing data. General study findings and limits: Patients showed TRBV5-6, TRBV5-1 and TRBV20-1 among roughly 5 TRBV segments more frequent than in controls.

These TCRs are of unknown antigen specificity. TCR beta libraries were prepared from cDNA with unique molecular identifiers. TCRdb reanalysed the PCR reads using MiXCR and keeps one entry per CDR3 protein. This table has approximately 400,000 distinct CDR3 sequences, roughly 35% appearing once. Sequenced material: blood. These receptor sequences come from a girl between 10 and 17 years old with multiple sclerosis.

This clonotype has just a few counts. This chain uses TRBV7-2 with TRBJ2-2, with D possibly being TRBD1 (6 bases). Germline assignment: CDR1 SGHTA and CDR2 FQGNSA. V gave up 1 base and J gave up 6 bases, with 6 bases separating them. CDR3 size: 13 residues. The DNA for the CDR3 is TGTGCCAGCAGCTTAGAGGGGGCCGGGGAGCTGTTTTTT. Amino acids: CASSLEGAGELFF.

This chain uses TRBV6-1 with TRBJ1-1; 7 bases line up with TRBD1. The CDR3 consists of 15 residues. V dropped 6 bases and J dropped 3; count of bases not matched to a gene: 10. CDR1 and CDR2 (germline): MNHNS, SASEGT. The CDR3 coding sequence is TGTGCCAGCAGGGAATGGACAGGTCCGTACACTGAAGCTTTCTTT. Its protein product is CASREWTGPYTEAFF.

This chain connects TRBV11-2 to TRBJ1-5, with D possibly being TRBD1 (5 bases). Germline CDR1 is SGHAT and CDR2 is FQNNGV. The CDR3 totals 13 residues. V lost 2 bases, J lost 6 bases, and 8 bases lay in between. CDR3 nucleotides: TGTGCCAGCAGCTTAAGTCAGGGTCAGCCCCAGCATTTT. Encoded protein: CASSLSQGQPQHF.

The V gene is TRBV21-1, the J gene TRBJ2-3; the D call of TRBD1 is as the table states it, not checked on the DNA. TRBV21-1 is deemed a pseudogene. This CDR3 has 17 residues. DNA for the CDR3: TGTGCCAGCAGCAAAGCGCTGAAGGAGGGGGTCGCAGATACGCAGTATTTT. This codes for CASSKALKEGVADTQYF.

This clonotype has just a few counts. The V and J genes are TRBV12-3 or TRBV12-4 and TRBJ1-1, with D uncertain. CDR3 size: 14 residues. V dropped 6 bases and J dropped 0 bases, with 11 bases sitting between them. The CDR3 coding sequence is TGTGCCAGCAGCCGCCTTATGGTGAACACTGAAGCTTTCTTT. Its translation: CASSRLMVNTEAFF.